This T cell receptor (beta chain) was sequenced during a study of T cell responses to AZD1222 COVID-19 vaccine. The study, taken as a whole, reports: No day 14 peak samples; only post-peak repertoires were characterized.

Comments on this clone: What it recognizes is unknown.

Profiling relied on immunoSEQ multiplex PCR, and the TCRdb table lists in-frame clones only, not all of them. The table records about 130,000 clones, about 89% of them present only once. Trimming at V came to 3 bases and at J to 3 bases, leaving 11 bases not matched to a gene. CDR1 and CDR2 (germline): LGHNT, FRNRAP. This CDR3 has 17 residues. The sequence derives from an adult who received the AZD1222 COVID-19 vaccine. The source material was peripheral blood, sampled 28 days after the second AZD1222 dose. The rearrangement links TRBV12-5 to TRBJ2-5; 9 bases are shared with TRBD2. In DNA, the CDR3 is TGTGCTAGTGGTTTAGGAGCGGGAGGAGATTTCGAAGAGACCCAGTACTTC. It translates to CASGLGAGGDFEETQYF.